The 23 T cell receptor beta chains given below trace back to one sample, sequenced in a study of siplizumab effects on memory and regulatory T cells. TCRdb's table, derived via immunoSEQ multiplex PCR, lists solely in-frame clones and lacks some. Of tens of thousands of clones in the sample, roughly 90% are singletons; the top ten hold 0.3% to 0.45%. Sequencing was done on a sample of naive CD8+ T cells sorted from blood. The receptor set was obtained from a human donor in good health.

This clone has only one observation. The chain combines TRBV30 with TRBJ2-1; D call uncertain. V was pared by 7 bases and J by 5 bases, with 3 bases between. The CDR3 has 9 amino acids. Germline V gene data show CDR1 as GTSNPN and CDR2 as SVGIG (reference sequence). CDR3 region: CAFDNEQFF. The CDR3 DNA sequence: TGTGCCTTCGACAATGAGCAGTTCTTC.

The chain joins TRBV6-6 to TRBJ2-7; D remains unclear. V was cut by 6 bases and J by 0 bases, with 9 bases left in between. The CDR3 sequence is 13 residues long. Germline V gene sequence: CDR1 MNHNY, CDR2 SVGAGI (reference sequence). DNA for the CDR3: TGTGCCAGCAGCCCGGACGGCTCCTACGAGCAGTACTTC. It translates to CASSPDGSYEQYF.

The chain links TRBV11-2 to TRBJ2-2; D possibly corresponds to TRBD2 (6 bases). Germline V lookup: CDR1 SGHAT, CDR2 FQNNGV. V lost 1 base, J lost 5 bases, and 8 bases lay in between. The CDR3 consists of 14 residues. As DNA, the CDR3 is TGTGCCAGCAGCTTAGGACTAGGAACCGGGGAGCTGTTTTTT. Its translation is CASSLGLGTGELFF.

The chain is built from TRBV5-4 and TRBJ1-3; 8 nucleotides match TRBD1. CDR3 size: 16 residues. The J segment lost 3 bases and the V segment lost 3 bases, leaving 8 bases of the junction unmatched. Germline V gene data show CDR1 as SGHNT and CDR2 as YYREEE (reference sequence). CDR3 loop: CASSSPGGTGGNTIYF. The CDR3 bases are TGTGCCAGCAGCTCCCCTGGAGGGACAGGTGGAAACACCATATATTTT.

DNA of the CDR3: TGTGCCAGCAGCTTAGAGGATAACAATGAGCAGTTCTTC. Its translation is CASSLEDNNEQFF. The chain has TRBV7-9 and TRBJ2-1; D remains unclear. This CDR3 comprises 13 residues. Germline V gene lookup returns CDR1 SEHNR and CDR2 FQNEAQ (reference sequence). V shed 1 base and J shed 5 bases, with 6 bases lying between them.

V and J are TRBV5-5 and TRBJ1-5; D remains unclear. V was pared by 1 base and J by 5 bases, with 7 bases between. CDR1 is SGHKS, CDR2 YYEKEE, per germline (reference sequence). The CDR3 consists of 13 residues. The CDR3 loop is CASSLSPDQPQHF. The CDR3 DNA reads as TGTGCCAGCAGCTTGAGTCCGGATCAGCCCCAGCATTTT.

This rearrangement joins TRBV7-6 to TRBJ1-3; D might be TRBD1 (5 bases). The CDR3 has 13 amino acids. The germline V and J ends were trimmed by 3 bases and 3 bases, with 6 bases remaining between them. The germline V gene has CDR1 SGHVS and CDR2 FNYEAQ. The CDR3 sequence is CASSFQGGNTIYF. CDR3 bases: TGTGCCAGCAGCTTTCAGGGTGGAAACACCATATATTTT.

This sequence joins TRBV11-2 and TRBJ1-4, with D possibly matching TRBD1 (5 bases). In germline, CDR1 is SGHAT, CDR2 FQNNGV. The CDR3 runs to 15 residues. Trimming stripped 10 bases from V and 5 bases from J, with 20 bases between. The DNA for the CDR3 is TGTGCCACAGCGAGGGGCCTAGGCCAGAATGAAAAACTGTTTTTT. Translating gives CATARGLGQNEKLFF.

The rearrangement links TRBV6-6 to TRBJ2-2; D is unresolved. Trimming pared 5 bases from V and 7 bases from J, leaving 8 bases between. This CDR3 contains 12 residues. Germline V gene sequence: CDR1 MNHNY, CDR2 SVGAGI (reference sequence). The CDR3 sequence is CASSPVLGELFF. The CDR3 DNA reads as TGTGCCAGCAGTCCCGTGCTCGGGGAGCTGTTTTTT.

The J gene is TRBJ2-3, the V gene TRBV4-1, with TRBD2 as a possible D gene (6 bases). CDR1 is MGHRA and CDR2 is YSYEKL in the germline V gene. V was shortened by 1 base and J by 3 bases, with 14 bases between the two germline ends. The length of the CDR3 is 16 residues. CDR3 coding DNA: TGCGCCAGCAGCCAAGGATATGGCCTAGCGACAGATACGCAGTATTTT. This sequence encodes CASSQGYGLATDTQYF.

The gene calls are TRBV11-3 and TRBJ2-1, with D possibly TRBD1 on 6 matching bases. The CDR3 is 14 amino acids. Trimming took 2 bases from V and 8 from J, leaving 13 bases between them. The germline V gene has CDR1 SGHNT and CDR2 YENEEA. The CDR3 coding sequence is TGTGCCAGCAGCTTATGGGGGAAGGGGGATGAGCAGTTCTTC. This gives the protein CASSLWGKGDEQFF.

The chain uses TRBV2 and TRBJ2-3, with 9 bases lining up with TRBD2. The CDR3 spans 19 residues. Trimming took 4 bases from V and 2 from J; bases not matched to a gene: 16. In germline, CDR1 is SNHLY, CDR2 FYNNEI. The chain's CDR3 is CASSVPAGGSSTYTDTQYF. As DNA, the CDR3 is TGTGCCAGCAGTGTCCCAGCGGGAGGCTCCTCGACTTACACAGATACGCAGTATTTT.

The chain uses TRBV7-3 and TRBJ2-2; D not resolved. V was trimmed by 4 bases and J by 4 bases, leaving 13 bases between them. This CDR3 contains 15 residues. From germline, CDR1 is SGHTA and CDR2 FQGTGA. CDR3 in DNA: TGTGCCAGCAGCTACAAAGGTGACGGCACCGGGGAGCTGTTTTTT. As protein: CASSYKGDGTGELFF. Variable domain in full (rest from reference TRBV7-3 and TRBJ2-2): GAGVSQTPSNKVTEKGKYVELRCDPISGHTALYWYRQSLGQGPEFLIYFQGTGAADDSGLPNDRFFAVRPEGSVSTLKIQRTERGDSAVYLCASSYKGDGTGELFFGEGSRLTVL.

V and J are TRBV11-3 and TRBJ2-2; D is unclear. Germline CDR1 and CDR2: SGHNT and YENEEA. Between the trimmed V and J ends, which lost 1 base and 1 base, there was a span of 16 bases. The length of the CDR3 is 18 residues. Written as DNA, the CDR3 is TGTGCCAGCAGCTTAGCTAACATAGGCATTGAGAACACCGGGGAGCTGTTTTTT. It codes for CASSLANIGIENTGELFF.

This rearrangement joins TRBV27 to TRBJ2-5; D may correspond to TRBD1 or TRBD2 (6 bases each). V was shortened by 3 bases and J by 11 bases, with 22 bases between the two germline ends. Germline V CDR1 and CDR2: MNHEY, SMNVEV (reference sequence). This CDR3 is 15 amino acids long. The CDR3 reads CASSFPGAPPGEQYF. The DNA of the CDR3 is TGTGCCAGCAGTTTCCCAGGGGCCCCGCCGGGGGAGCAGTACTTC.

This chain links TRBV30 with TRBJ2-1, with D possibly being TRBD1 or TRBD2 (5 bases each). The V gene lost 6 bases and the J gene lost 9 bases, with 15 bases spanning the gap. The CDR3 length is 12 residues. Germline CDR1 GTSNPN, CDR2 SVGIG (reference sequence). The CDR3 bases are TGTGCCTGTACGGGACCTCGAGGTGAGCAGTTCTTC. Translated, it gives CACTGPRGEQFF.

The V gene is TRBV10-3, the J gene TRBJ2-2; D remains ambiguous. CDR3 length: 12 residues. CDR1 is ENHRY, CDR2 SYGVKD, per germline. Trimming stripped 3 bases from V and 3 bases from J, with 2 bases between. CDR3 loop: CAISEYTGELFF. In DNA form, the CDR3 reads TGTGCCATCAGTGAATACACCGGGGAGCTGTTTTTT.

The genes are TRBV4-1 and TRBJ2-5; 11 nucleotides line up with TRBD2. The CDR3 is 15 amino acids. The germline gives CDR1 MGHRA, CDR2 YSYEKL. Trimming at V came to 4 bases and at J to 2 bases, leaving 3 bases not matched to a gene. The CDR3 region is CASSPGLAEQETQYF. In DNA form, the CDR3 reads TGCGCCAGCAGCCCGGGACTAGCGGAACAAGAGACCCAGTACTTC.

CDR3 nucleotides: TGTGCCAGCAGTTACTCGGGACAGGGGATCACTGAAGCTTTCTTT. Amino acid sequence: CASSYSGQGITEAFF. The V call is TRBV6-5, the J call TRBJ1-1; 10 bases agree with TRBD1. The germline V gene encodes CDR1 MNHEY and CDR2 SVGAGI. Trimming removed 0 bases from V and 4 bases from J; junction bases left unmatched: 2. The CDR3 spans 15 residues.

J is TRBJ2-1 and V is TRBV7-9, with a possible D match to TRBD2 (5 bases). The CDR3 sequence is 14 residues long. Trimming stripped 2 bases from V and 3 bases from J, with 8 bases between. Germline CDR1 reads SEHNR; CDR2 reads FQNEAQ (reference sequence). In nucleotides, the CDR3 is TGTGCCAGCAGCTTAAAGACTAACTACAATGAGCAGTTCTTC. Its translation is CASSLKTNYNEQFF. Filled out from reference TRBV7-9 and TRBJ2-1, the complete variable domain reads DTGVSQNPRHKITKRGQNVTFRCDPISEHNRLYWYRQTLGQGPEFLTYFQNEAQLEKSRLLSDRFSAERPKGSFSTLEIQRTEQGDSAMYLCASSLKTNYNEQFFGPGTRLTVL.

The chain links TRBV30 to TRBJ2-1, with a tentative D call TRBD2 (6 bases). The germline V gene has CDR1 GTSNPN and CDR2 SVGIG (reference sequence). Trimming stripped 5 bases from V and 13 bases from J, with 18 bases between. The CDR3 totals 12 residues. The CDR3 DNA reads as TGTGCCTGGGGACGGGACTCTCTCCTCCAGTTCTTC. Amino acids: CAWGRDSLLQFF.

The gene calls are TRBV11-2 and TRBJ2-2; D is unclear. The ends were cut back, 4 bases at V and 1 base at J, with 4 bases in the middle. This CDR3 spans 13 amino acids. The germline gives CDR1 SGHAT, CDR2 FQNNGV. The CDR3 DNA is TGTGCCAGCAGCTCGGTGAACACCGGGGAGCTGTTTTTT. This encodes CASSSVNTGELFF.

The V call is TRBV5-1, the J call TRBJ1-2, with D possibly matching TRBD1 (5 bases). Germline assignment: CDR1 SGHRS and CDR2 YFSETQ. Trimming left V 4 bases short and J 5 bases short, with 21 bases between. The CDR3 is 16 amino acids. CDR3 sequence: CASSAFWGELRYGYTF. Here the CDR3 DNA reads TGCGCCAGCAGCGCCTTTTGGGGGGAACTTAGGTATGGCTACACCTTC. The variable domain in full, with the rest retrieved from reference TRBV5-1 and TRBJ1-2, is KAGVTQTPRYLIKTRGQQVTLSCSPISGHRSVSWYQQTPGQGLQFLFEYFSETQRNKGNFPGRFSGRQFSNSRSEMNVSTLELGDSALYLCASSAFWGELRYGYTFGSGTRLTVV.